This T cell receptor (beta chain) was sequenced during a study of identical twins. General study points: Alpha sequences out of frame and shared by twins had excess low generation probability.

Each CDR3 protein is one row after TCRdb ran MiXCR on the 5' RACE reads. The top ten clones hold around 7.2% of a sample with about 340,000 distinct CDR3 sequences, more than 9% of them seen once. Germline V lookup: CDR1 MDHEN, CDR2 SYDVKM. The CDR3 is 17 residues long. Trimming took 3 bases from V and 6 from J; bases not matched to a gene: 12. Concerning this clonotype itself: Its antigen remains unknown.

This sample was also put to use in a study of yellow fever vaccine responses in identical twins.

Sample: CD8+ T cells sorted from blood. This sequence originates from a woman aged 18-29 years in good health. The rearrangement joins TRBV28 to TRBJ2-2; 8 positions match TRBD2. CDR3 region: CASSFLASGSLPGELFF. The CDR3 bases are TGTGCCAGCAGTTTTCTCGCTAGCGGGTCTCTCCCCGGGGAGCTGTTTTTT.